A single sample gave rise to the 21 T cell receptor beta chains below, sequenced in a study of T cell responses to AZD1222 COVID-19 vaccine. TCRdb's table, derived via immunoSEQ multiplex PCR, lists solely in-frame clones and lacks some. Of about 94,000 clones in the sample, 88% were seen once. Sequencing was performed on peripheral blood, taken 28 days after the second AZD1222 dose. The receptors were gathered from an adult who received the AZD1222 COVID-19 vaccine.

V gene TRBV19 combines with J gene TRBJ2-2; D not resolved. Germline V lookup: CDR1 LNHDA, CDR2 SQIVND (reference sequence). CDR3 length equals 12 residues. The ends were cut back, 4 bases at V and 3 bases at J, with 3 bases in the middle. For the CDR3, the DNA is TGTGCCAGTAGTACCTACACCGGGGAGCTGTTTTTT. It translates to CASSTYTGELFF. The full variable domain, completed using reference TRBV19 and TRBJ2-2, is DGGITQSPKYLFRKEGQNVTLSCEQNLNHDAMYWYRQDPGQGLRLIYYSQIVNDFQKGDIAEGYSVSREKKESFPLTVTSAQKNPTAFYLCASSTYTGELFFGEGSRLTVL.

This clone was seen just once. The chain links TRBV6-2 or TRBV6-3 to TRBJ1-5; 8 positions match TRBD1. The length of the CDR3 is 14 residues. The V and J ends lost 2 bases and 7 bases, in that order; junction bases with no gene match: 4. Germline V CDR1 and CDR2: MNHEY, SVGEGT. The CDR3 DNA reads TGTGCCAGCAGTTACCGGACAGGGCTCCAGCCCCAGCATTTT. Residues: CASSYRTGLQPQHF.

The chain carries TRBV4-1 and TRBJ2-5; D is unclear. Germline V CDR1 and CDR2: MGHRA, YSYEKL. The ends were cut back, 4 bases at V and 2 bases at J, with 11 bases in the middle. The CDR3 contains 14 residues. CDR3 residues: CASSRDGRQETQYF. DNA for the CDR3: TGCGCCAGCAGCCGCGACGGGCGACAAGAGACCCAGTACTTC.

V and J are TRBV30 and TRBJ2-3; D remains ambiguous. Trimming cost V 5 bases and J 2 bases, with 14 bases left between them. Germline-derived CDR1 and CDR2 are GTSNPN and SVGIG (reference sequence). The CDR3 covers 14 residues. The CDR3 sequence: CAWDQAPFTDTQYF. CDR3 in DNA: TGTGCCTGGGACCAGGCACCCTTCACAGATACGCAGTATTTT.

The gene calls are TRBV11-3 and TRBJ2-1; 9 nucleotides agree with TRBD2. Germline CDR1 reads SGHNT; CDR2 reads YENEEA. The V gene end was trimmed by 1 base and the J gene end by 7 bases; junction bases not matched to a gene: 2. CDR3 length: 14 amino acids. The CDR3 region has the DNA TGTGCCAGCAGCTTAGTAGCGGGAGTGAATGAGCAGTTCTTC. This encodes CASSLVAGVNEQFF. The full variable domain, in which reference TRBV11-3 and TRBJ2-1 provide the parts outside the CDR3, is EAGVVQSPRYKIIEKKQPVAFWCNPISGHNTLYWYLQNLGQGPELLIRYENEEAVDDSQLPKDRFSAERLKGVDSTLKIQPAELGDSAVYLCASSLVAGVNEQFFGPGTRLTVL.

The V gene is TRBV5-4, the J gene TRBJ1-1; no clear D gene. V dropped 3 bases and J dropped 4 bases, with 13 bases sitting between them. The CDR3 has 14 residues. CDR1 and CDR2 from the germline V gene are SGHNT and YYREEE (reference sequence). This CDR3 is CASSSDGRGTEAFF. In DNA, the CDR3 is TGTGCCAGCAGCTCAGATGGCCGGGGCACTGAAGCTTTCTTT.

Notes on this clone: The identical CDR3 is also encoded by other nucleotide sequences in the sample. The chain has TRBV5-5 and TRBJ1-1; 8 bases fit TRBD1. Germline V lookup: CDR1 SGHKS, CDR2 YYEKEE (reference sequence). The CDR3 spans 16 residues. V was pared by 4 bases and J by 0 bases, with 8 bases of the junction left unmatched. In nucleotides, the CDR3 is TGTGCCAGCAGCCCCTGGACAGGGCTCATGAACACTGAAGCTTTCTTT. This encodes CASSPWTGLMNTEAFF.

This chain joins TRBV19 and TRBJ2-5; maybe TRBD1 (6 bases). Trimming left V 4 bases short and J 3 bases short, with 18 bases between. The CDR3 is 16 amino acids. Germline lookup yields CDR1 LNHDA and CDR2 SQIVND (reference sequence). CDR3 DNA: TGTGCCAGTAGTACCCTTCGGACAGTAGGAGAAGAGACCCAGTACTTC. Translated: CASSTLRTVGEETQYF.

The V gene is TRBV9, the J gene TRBJ1-1; 10 nucleotides align to TRBD1. After removal of 8 bases from V and 3 bases from J, the junction contained 10 bases not matched to a gene. The CDR3 is 15 residues long. CDR1 and CDR2 (germline): SGDLS, YYNGEE. CDR3 nucleotides: TGTGCCAGTCAACAGACCGGGACAGGGGACACTGAAGCTTTCTTT. As protein: CASQQTGTGDTEAFF.

V gene TRBV12-3 or TRBV12-4 combines with J gene TRBJ2-2; D is unclear. V lost 3 bases to trimming and J lost 7 bases, with 9 bases between them. The length of the CDR3 is 13 residues. This CDR3 is CASSLVPHGELFF. Written as DNA, the CDR3 is TGTGCCAGCAGTTTGGTCCCCCACGGGGAGCTGTTTTTT.

V is TRBV30 and J is TRBJ1-6; D might be TRBD1 (5 bases). The germline gives CDR1 GTSNPN, CDR2 SVGIG (reference sequence). V was pared by 4 bases and J by 4 bases, with 8 bases between. The CDR3 is made up of 13 amino acids. CDR3 in DNA: TGTGCCTGGAACGGGGGATATAATTCACCCCTCCACTTT. Protein: CAWNGGYNSPLHF.

The count of this clone is one. The chain employs TRBV4-1 and TRBJ1-5, with a tentative D call TRBD1 (5 bases). CDR3 size: 14 residues. Trimming pared 4 bases from V and 4 bases from J, leaving 11 bases between. From germline, CDR1 is MGHRA and CDR2 YSYEKL. This CDR3 reads CASSRGTGNQPQHF. DNA for the CDR3: TGCGCCAGCAGCCGCGGGACGGGAAATCAGCCCCAGCATTTT.

The rearrangement links TRBV29-1 to TRBJ1-2; 7 bases are a match to TRBD1. The V gene's germline CDR1 is SQVTM and CDR2 ANQGSEA. CDR3 length: 15 amino acids. J was trimmed by 6 bases and V by 4 bases; bases with no gene match: 14. The CDR3, as DNA: TGCAGCGTTGGTAACTGGACAGGAGGTATCGATGGCTACACCTTC. Translating it yields CSVGNWTGGIDGYTF.

The genes are TRBV11-2 and TRBJ2-1; 7 bases agree with TRBD2. The CDR3 extends over 13 amino acids. The ends lost 3 bases at V and 5 bases at J; junction bases unmatched: 1. CDR1 SGHAT and CDR2 FQNNGV come from the germline V gene. This CDR3 is CASSFGTNNEQFF. CDR3 DNA: TGTGCCAGCAGCTTTGGGACTAACAATGAGCAGTTCTTC.

The chain employs TRBV28 and TRBJ1-5; 7 positions agree with TRBD1. The CDR3 totals 18 residues. V trimming: 6 bases; J trimming: 9 bases; junction bases outside the gene matches: 23. Germline values: CDR1 MDHEN, CDR2 SYDVKM. This chain's CDR3 is CASSVILLWTGPEGPQHF. In nucleotides, the CDR3 is TGTGCCAGCAGCGTCATATTACTGTGGACAGGCCCGGAGGGGCCCCAGCATTTT.

The chain has TRBV2 and TRBJ2-7; possibly TRBD1 for D (6 bases). CDR3 length equals 13 residues. V lost 10 bases and J 0 bases, leaving 13 bases between the germline ends. CDR1 and CDR2 (germline): SNHLY, FYNNEI. This chain's CDR3 is CATFGTPSYEQYF. Written as DNA, the CDR3 is TGTGCCACCTTCGGGACACCCTCCTACGAGCAGTACTTC.

V gene TRBV7-9 combines with J gene TRBJ2-7, with 9 bases fitting TRBD1. The CDR3 is 14 residues long. Germline assignment: CDR1 SEHNR and CDR2 FQNEAQ (reference sequence). V lost 4 bases and J lost 0; bases outside the gene matches: 1. CDR3 in amino acids: CASSWDRDSYEQYF. In nucleotides, the CDR3 is TGTGCCAGCAGCTGGGACAGGGACTCCTACGAGCAGTACTTC.

The chain joins TRBV3-1 (or the pseudogene TRBV3-2) to TRBJ1-4; a possible D gene is TRBD1 (5 bases). The CDR3 covers 15 residues. Germline CDR1 reads LGHDT; CDR2 reads YNNKEL (reference sequence). Trimming took off 1 base at V and 6 bases at J, with 12 bases between the two ends. The CDR3 DNA is TGTGCCAGCAGCCAAGTGAGCAGGGTGCATGAAAAACTGTTTTTT. Its translation is CASSQVSRVHEKLFF.

The V gene is TRBV11-3, the J gene TRBJ2-7; 8 nucleotides agree with TRBD1. V gave up 6 bases and J gave up 2 bases; unmatched junction bases: 9. The germline V gene encodes CDR1 SGHNT and CDR2 YENEEA. The CDR3 covers 15 residues. CDR3 DNA sequence: TGTGCCAGCAGGAGCCAAGGACAGGGCGCCTACGAGCAGTACTTC. Encoded protein: CASRSQGQGAYEQYF.

V is TRBV9 and J is TRBJ2-5; D is perhaps TRBD1 or TRBD2 (6 bases each). This CDR3 has 15 amino acids. V lost 3 bases and J 4 bases, leaving 16 bases between the germline ends. The germline V gene encodes CDR1 SGDLS and CDR2 YYNGEE. The CDR3 spells CASSARVGGAETQYF. The CDR3 nucleotides read TGTGCCAGCAGCGCTAGAGTGGGGGGCGCAGAGACCCAGTACTTC.

The J gene is TRBJ1-2, the V gene TRBV18, with D perhaps matching TRBD1 (5 bases). Deletions cut 1 base from V and 2 bases from J, with 14 bases between. The CDR3 is made up of 16 amino acids. Germline V gives CDR1 KGHSH, CDR2 LQKENI. The CDR3 DNA is TGTGCCAGCTCACCACGAGAAACGGGGGGGAACTATGGCTACACCTTC. It yields the protein CASSPRETGGNYGYTF.